The 26 T cell receptor beta chains below were found in one sample sequenced in a study of blood T cell repertoires in COVID-19 (dated by TCRdb to about 2020). Library creation used the immunoSEQ multiplex PCR assay. TCRdb's version of the immuneACCESS table is confined to in-frame rearrangements and falls short of the full clone set. An unresolved V gene accounts for under half of the shortfall where checked; the remainder is of unknown origin. This sample is represented by 240,000 or so clones; 86% of them were singletons. The ten largest clones add up to roughly 1.9% of the sample. The sequencing input was PBMCs or T cells enriched from blood (not recorded which). Receptor source: a woman in her fifties or sixties who had recovered from COVID-19.

The chain has TRBV5-5 and TRBJ2-1; 7 bases agree with TRBD2. Germline assignment: CDR1 SGHKS and CDR2 YYEKEE (reference sequence). The CDR3 totals 17 residues. Germline trimming cut 0 bases from V and 9 bases from J; bases unmatched to any gene: 15. Written as DNA, the CDR3 is TGTGCCAGCAGCTTGGTTTTCGGACTAGTCTTAAATGGTGAGCAGTTCTTC. Translating gives CASSLVFGLVLNGEQFF.

The chain combines TRBV28 with TRBJ1-5, with TRBD1 as a possible D gene (5 bases). Between the trimmed V and J ends, which lost 2 bases and 6 bases, there was a span of 14 bases. This CDR3 comprises 15 residues. The germline gives CDR1 MDHEN, CDR2 SYDVKM. In DNA, the CDR3 is TGTGCCAGCAGTTTAGAGGCAGGGTCAAGTCAGCCCCAGCATTTT. Translating it yields CASSLEAGSSQPQHF.

V and J are TRBV7-9 and TRBJ2-1; TRBD1 aligns across 7 bases. This CDR3 contains 14 residues. V shed 2 bases, J shed 8 bases, and the junction held 6 bases outside the gene matches. Germline CDR1 and CDR2: SEHNR and FQNEAQ (reference sequence). This CDR3 reads CASSLMLGGDEQFF. The CDR3 DNA reads TGTGCCAGCAGCTTAATGCTAGGGGGCGATGAGCAGTTCTTC.

In its sample, this clone was seen once. The chain couples TRBV11-3 to TRBJ2-2; 9 bases align to TRBD1. The CDR3 spans 15 residues. J lost 7 bases, V lost 5 bases, and 8 bases had no gene match. The germline gives CDR1 SGHNT, CDR2 YENEEA. CDR3 sequence: CASSTRTGAGGELFF. CDR3 nucleotide sequence: TGTGCCAGCAGCACCCGGACAGGGGCGGGCGGGGAGCTGTTTTTT.

V gene TRBV6-2 or TRBV6-3 combines with J gene TRBJ2-1; 8 nucleotides match TRBD2. The CDR3 has 16 amino acids. The V gene end was trimmed by 0 bases and the J gene end by 8 bases; junction bases not matched to a gene: 9. From germline, CDR1 is MNHEY and CDR2 SVGEGT. Written as DNA, the CDR3 is TGTGCCAGCAGTTACTCCAAGCGGGAGCTGGTCCATGAGCAGTTCTTC. Translated, it gives CASSYSKRELVHEQFF.

The chain uses TRBV2 and TRBJ2-5, with D maybe TRBD2 (6 bases). Germline CDR1 is SNHLY and CDR2 is FYNNEI. CDR3 length: 14 residues. V was shortened by 1 base and J by 5 bases, with 11 bases between the two germline ends. The CDR3 DNA is TGTGCCAGCAGTGAAGGGGGTCGGGGGGAGACCCAGTACTTC. Translated: CASSEGGRGETQYF.

The chain employs TRBV11-2 and TRBJ1-1; TRBD1 might be the D (5 bases). This CDR3 is built from 15 residues. Germline values: CDR1 SGHAT, CDR2 FQNNGV. V was cut by 4 bases and J by 4 bases, with 16 bases left in between. Written as DNA, the CDR3 is TGTGCCAGCAGCTCCCTAAAGGGGTGGGGCACTGAAGCTTTCTTT. Protein sequence: CASSSLKGWGTEAFF.

V and J are TRBV18 and TRBJ2-2; 9 bases agree with TRBD2. Germline trimming cut 4 bases from V and 2 bases from J; bases unmatched to any gene: 5. Germline V gene data show CDR1 as KGHSH and CDR2 as LQKENI. The CDR3 is 16 residues long. The CDR3: CASSHIAGDNTGELFF. The CDR3 DNA reads TGTGCCAGCTCACATATAGCGGGGGACAACACCGGGGAGCTGTTTTTT.

This clone was detected once. V usage is TRBV30 and J usage is TRBJ1-1; D not certain. Trimming shortened V by 6 bases and J by 1 base, and 6 bases separated the two germline ends. The germline V gene has CDR1 GTSNPN and CDR2 SVGIG (reference sequence). The CDR3 consists of 11 residues. In nucleotides, the CDR3 is TGTGCCTGCCACACGAACACTGAAGCTTTCTTT. Encoded protein: CACHTNTEAFF. Full variable domain (rest looked up from reference TRBV30 and TRBJ1-1): SQTIHQWPATLVQPVGSPLSLECTVEGTSNPNLYWYRQAAGRGLQLLFYSVGIGQISSEVPQNLSASRPQDRQFILSSKKLLLSDSGFYLCACHTNTEAFFGQGTRLTVV.

This clone was recorded a few times. The V call is TRBV27, the J call TRBJ1-1; 8 bases align to TRBD1. The CDR3 is 13 residues long. J gave up 5 bases and V 6 bases, and 5 bases lay outside the gene matches. CDR1 is MNHEY, CDR2 SMNVEV, per germline (reference sequence). The CDR3, as DNA: TGTGCCAGCAGAGGACAGGGCTGGACTGAAGCTTTCTTT. The encoded protein is CASRGQGWTEAFF.

The chain uses TRBV5-1 and TRBJ2-2, with a weak D call TRBD1 (6 bases). V lost 6 bases and J lost 1, with 13 bases in between. CDR1 is SGHRS and CDR2 is YFSETQ in the germline V gene. This CDR3 contains 15 residues. CDR3 amino acids: CASNLDSRNTGELFF. The CDR3 region has the DNA TGCGCCAGCAATCTGGACAGCCGGAACACCGGGGAGCTGTTTTTT.

The genes are TRBV18 and TRBJ1-1, with D possibly matching TRBD1 (6 bases). V shed 2 bases and J shed 5 bases, with 15 bases lying between them. The CDR3 is made up of 15 amino acids. Germline assignment: CDR1 KGHSH and CDR2 LQKENI. The CDR3 DNA is TGTGCCAGCTCACCATCGTGGCTACAGGGAACTGAAGCTTTCTTT. Its protein is CASSPSWLQGTEAFF. The entire variable domain, with the rest obtained from reference TRBV18 and TRBJ1-1, is as follows: NAGVMQNPRHLVRRRGQEARLRCSPMKGHSHVYWYRQLPEEGLKFMVYLQKENIIDESGMPKERFSAEFPKEGPSILRIQQVVRGDSAAYFCASSPSWLQGTEAFFGQGTRLTVV.

The CDR3 DNA reads as TGTGCCAGCAGTCAAAAACCGGGAAGTCACACCTTC. Encoded protein: CASSQKPGSHTF. The rearrangement links TRBV13 to TRBJ1-2; no definite D call. This CDR3 has 12 residues. Looked up from germline, CDR1 is PRHDT and CDR2 is FYEKMQ (reference sequence). Trimming left V 6 bases short and J 12 bases short, with 17 bases between.

This clone was seen more than once but under ten times. The J gene is TRBJ2-7, the V gene TRBV4-3; D gene uncertain. The CDR3 has 13 residues. CDR1 is LGHNA and CDR2 is YSLEER in the germline V gene. Trimming left V 0 bases short and J 1 base short, with 4 bases between. This CDR3 is CASSQDRSYEQYF. CDR3 sequence (DNA): TGCGCCAGCAGCCAAGACAGGTCCTACGAGCAGTACTTC.

This chain joins TRBV4-3 and TRBJ2-7; 12 positions agree with TRBD2. The germline V gene encodes CDR1 LGHNA and CDR2 YSLEER. V gave up 5 bases and J gave up 0 bases; unmatched junction bases: 11. The CDR3 runs 18 residues. The CDR3 loop is CASSFQTASGRVSYEQYF. CDR3 nucleotide sequence: TGCGCCAGCAGCTTTCAAACTGCTAGCGGGAGGGTCTCCTACGAGCAGTACTTC.

This clone was recorded only once. V is TRBV6-5 and J is TRBJ2-3; D is perhaps TRBD1 (6 bases). This CDR3 contains 11 residues. Germline V gives CDR1 MNHEY, CDR2 SVGAGI. The V gene lost 7 bases and the J gene lost 8 bases, with 10 bases spanning the gap. The CDR3 reads CASTDRSTQYF. CDR3 DNA sequence: TGTGCCAGCACCGACAGGAGTACGCAGTATTTT.

The CDR3 here is CASSQDGATGGLNSPLHF. The CDR3 coding sequence is TGCGCCAGCAGCCAAGATGGAGCGACAGGGGGCCTTAATTCACCCCTCCACTTT. This rearrangement joins TRBV4-3 to TRBJ1-6; 10 positions agree with TRBD1. V was pared by 0 bases and J by 6 bases, with 8 bases of the junction left unmatched. The CDR3 has 18 residues. Germline CDR1 is LGHNA and CDR2 is YSLEER.

The J gene is TRBJ1-1, the V gene TRBV2, with D tentatively TRBD1 (6 bases). This CDR3 contains 16 residues. The V gene lost 0 bases and the J gene lost 7 bases, with 18 bases spanning the gap. Germline V gene data show CDR1 as SNHLY and CDR2 as FYNNEI. The CDR3 sequence is CASSEARGVGGDEAFF. The CDR3 DNA reads as TGTGCCAGCAGTGAAGCGCGGGGGGTTGGGGGCGATGAAGCTTTCTTT. Based on the CDR3 plus reference TRBV2 and TRBJ1-1, the full variable domain is EPEVTQTPSHQVTQMGQEVILRCVPISNHLYFYWYRQILGQKVEFLVSFYNNEISEKSEIFDDQFSVERPDGSNFTLKIRSTKLEDSAMYFCASSEARGVGGDEAFFGQGTRLTVV.

This chain links TRBV3-1 (or the pseudogene TRBV3-2) with TRBJ1-1; 10 positions agree with TRBD1. The J segment lost 4 bases and the V segment lost 4 bases, leaving 6 bases of the junction unmatched. This CDR3 comprises 15 residues. Germline V gene sequence: CDR1 LGHDT, CDR2 YNNKEL (reference sequence). The CDR3 DNA sequence: TGTGCCAGCAGCCGAAGGAGGACAGGGGGCACTGAAGCTTTCTTT. It codes for CASSRRRTGGTEAFF.

J is TRBJ2-7 and V is TRBV11-2; 12 bases fit TRBD2. The CDR3 contains 14 residues. The germline CDR1 and CDR2 sequences are SGHAT and FQNNGV. V lost 2 bases, J lost 6 bases, and 2 bases stayed unmatched. This chain's CDR3 is CASSLKLAGGEQYF. The CDR3 coding sequence is TGTGCCAGCAGCTTAAAACTAGCGGGAGGCGAGCAGTACTTC.

This clone was seen a single time. The rearrangement joins TRBV14 to TRBJ2-1; 7 bases line up with TRBD2. This CDR3 region has 15 residues. Trimming at V came to 5 bases and at J to 2 bases, leaving 6 bases not matched to a gene. Germline V CDR1 and CDR2: SGHDN, FVKESK. CDR3 region: CASSFLRGAYNEQFF. Here the CDR3 DNA reads TGTGCCAGCAGCTTTTTACGGGGGGCCTACAATGAGCAGTTCTTC.

The gene calls are TRBV18 and TRBJ1-4; 8 bases are a match to TRBD1. From germline, CDR1 is KGHSH and CDR2 LQKENI. The CDR3 totals 18 residues. V was pared by 2 bases and J by 5 bases, with 13 bases of the junction left unmatched. CDR3 in amino acids: CASSPGQGQIPLNEKLFF. For the CDR3, the DNA is TGTGCCAGCTCACCAGGACAGGGTCAAATTCCCTTAAATGAAAAACTGTTTTTT.

This clone was recorded at least ten times. The chain links TRBV6-4 to TRBJ1-2; 8 positions match TRBD1. Germline values: CDR1 MRHNA, CDR2 SNTAGT. J was trimmed by 4 bases and V by 6 bases; bases with no gene match: 13. The CDR3 spans 16 residues. The CDR3 protein is CASSHDRGLKFYGYTF. The CDR3 nucleotides are TGTGCCAGCAGCCACGACAGGGGTCTAAAATTCTATGGCTACACCTTC.

The V call is TRBV9, the J call TRBJ2-5, with 9 bases matching TRBD1. Germline V gene sequence: CDR1 SGDLS, CDR2 YYNGEE. The CDR3 length is 13 residues. Trimming removed 4 bases from V and 4 bases from J; junction bases left unmatched: 2. Written as DNA, the CDR3 is TGTGCCAGCAGCAGACAGGGGGGAGAGACCCAGTACTTC. It specifies CASSRQGGETQYF.

This clone has a single count. The rearrangement uses TRBV15 and TRBJ2-3; 7 nucleotides agree with TRBD2. The CDR3 has 15 amino acids. Trimming cost V 0 bases and J 4 bases; bases outside gene matches: 4. CDR1 is LNHNV and CDR2 is YYDKDF in the germline V gene (reference sequence). The CDR3 reads CATSREGGSSDTQYF. The CDR3 DNA reads TGTGCCACCAGCAGAGAAGGCGGGAGCTCAGATACGCAGTATTTT.

In its sample, this clone was seen a few times. The V gene is TRBV4-2, the J gene TRBJ1-2; 7 bases are a match to TRBD1. The CDR3 totals 14 residues. V dropped 1 base and J dropped 7; count of bases not matched to a gene: 6. Germline assignment: CDR1 LGHNA and CDR2 YNFKEQ. The CDR3: CASSQVDREFGYTF. The CDR3 nucleotides are TGTGCCAGCAGCCAAGTCGACAGGGAATTTGGCTACACCTTC.